This T cell receptor beta chain derives from a study of blood T cell repertoires in COVID-19. Across the study: Both acute and convalescent COVID-19 samples were obtained from the United States, Italy and Spain. T cells, B-cell-depleted T cells, or PBMCs provided the cDNA or gDNA that served as material.

Original processing notes: Amplification of reference gene primers provided the estimated nucleated cell counts. TCRdb's table, derived via immunoSEQ multiplex PCR, lists solely in-frame clones and lacks some. The V and J calls and clone size were taken over from that table, and D and trimming were inferred from the DNA. This table has about 46,000 clones, 70% to 85% appearing once. The CDR3 length is 16 residues. In germline, CDR1 is WSHSY, CDR2 SAAADI. V lost 0 bases to trimming and J lost 6 bases; unmatched junction nucleotides: 3. The TCR comes from a man aged 55 to 70 with acute or convalescent COVID-19. Sequencing used peripheral blood. J is TRBJ2-1 and V is TRBV10-2, with 12 positions matching TRBD2. CDR3 amino acids: CASSESTSGGANEQFF. The CDR3 DNA sequence: TGCGCCAGCAGTGAGTCGACTAGCGGGGGAGCCAATGAGCAGTTCTTC.